The clone carrying this TCR beta chain was counted a few times. Antigen: not known. TCR beta CDR3 regions were amplified from RNA transcripts. Researchers ran a first-round RT-PCR on the TCR CDR3 using the HTBI primer set. TCRdb recomputed calls from the multiplex PCR reads with MiXCR, one row per CDR3 protein. This table has roughly 630,000 distinct CDR3 sequences, 15% to 18% appearing once. This entry belongs to a study of T cells in Graves' hyperthyroidism and ophthalmopathy. Overall study: Peripheral blood specimens were obtained at initial diagnosis, prior to any treatment.

With 4 bases removed from V and 10 bases from J, the gap between germline ends came to 8 bases. The CDR3 runs 10 residues. Germline assignment: CDR1 SGHAT and CDR2 FQNNGV. Study-wide results and limits: From stable hyperthyroidism, ophthalmopathy was separated by a 13 V-J model. Blood also held most thyroid clonotypes expanded beyond 0.001.

Graves' hyperthyroidism qualified as stable when ophthalmopathy did not progress within 18 months. This clonotype was sampled from a woman in her thirties with Graves' hyperthyroidism. The chain carries TRBV11-2 and TRBJ2-7; no clear D gene. What was sequenced was blood. The CDR3, as DNA: TGTGCCAGCAGCTCCGAGGAACAGTACTTC. This translates into CASSSEEQYF.